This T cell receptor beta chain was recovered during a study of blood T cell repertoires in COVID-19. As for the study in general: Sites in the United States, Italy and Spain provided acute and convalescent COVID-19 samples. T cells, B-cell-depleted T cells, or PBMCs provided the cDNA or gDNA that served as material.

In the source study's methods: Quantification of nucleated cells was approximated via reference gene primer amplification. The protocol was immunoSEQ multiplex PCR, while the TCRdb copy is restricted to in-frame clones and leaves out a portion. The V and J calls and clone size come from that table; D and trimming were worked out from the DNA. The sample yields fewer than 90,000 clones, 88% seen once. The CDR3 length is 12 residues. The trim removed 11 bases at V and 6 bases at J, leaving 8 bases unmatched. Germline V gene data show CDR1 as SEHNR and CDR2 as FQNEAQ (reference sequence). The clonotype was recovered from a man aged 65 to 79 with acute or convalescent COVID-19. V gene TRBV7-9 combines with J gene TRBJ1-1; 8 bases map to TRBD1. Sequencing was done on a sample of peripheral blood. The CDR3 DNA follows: TGTGCCTCCATCCAGGGGGCTTCTGAAGCTTTCTTT. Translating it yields CASIQGASEAFF.